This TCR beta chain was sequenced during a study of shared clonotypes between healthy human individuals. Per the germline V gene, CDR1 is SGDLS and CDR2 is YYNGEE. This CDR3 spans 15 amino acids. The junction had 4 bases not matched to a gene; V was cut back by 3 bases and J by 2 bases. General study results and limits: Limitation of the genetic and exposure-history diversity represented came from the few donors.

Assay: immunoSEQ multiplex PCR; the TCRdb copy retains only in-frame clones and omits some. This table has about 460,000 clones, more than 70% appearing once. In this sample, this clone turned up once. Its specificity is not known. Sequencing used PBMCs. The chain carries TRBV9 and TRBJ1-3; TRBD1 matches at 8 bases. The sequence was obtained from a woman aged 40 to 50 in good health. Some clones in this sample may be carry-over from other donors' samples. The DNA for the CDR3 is TGTGCCAGCAGCGCGCAGGGGGCTGCTGGAAACACCATATATTTT. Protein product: CASSAQGAAGNTIYF.